The T cell receptor beta chain described here comes from a study of T cells in women clearing cervical HPV infection. Comment on this clone: Sequencing ends 3 residues short of the CDR3 end; the germline J gene provides the rest.

CDR1 and CDR2 from the germline V gene are SGHRS and YFSETQ. V gave up 8 bases and J gave up 7 bases, with 24 bases separating them. CDR3 length: 15 amino acids. The data were produced by immunoSEQ multiplex PCR, yet TCRdb's version contains in-frame clones alone and is incomplete. The sample data list about 48,000 clones. The sequenced sample consisted of blood buffy coat. The TCR sequence derives from a woman between 18 and 75 years old with a cervical HPV16 infection that either progressed to CIN3+ or cleared (not recorded which). The J gene is TRBJ2-5, the V gene TRBV5-1, with a tentative D call TRBD2 (6 bases). CDR3 region: CASTDPGLLGRTQYF. Incomplete CDR3 DNA: TGCGCCAGTACCGACCCGGGACTCCTTGGGAGGACC.